Following are 28 T cell receptor beta chains from one sample sequenced in a study of T cells expressing NK-cell markers. TCRdb reprocessed the 5' RACE reads, keeping one entry per CDR3 protein, no DNA. The listing records some 600,000 distinct CDR3 sequences. Sequencing was performed on blood T cells: a sorted CD56 or NKG2C T cell subset, CD4+ or CD8+ T cells, or bulk PBMC T cells (not recorded which). The source of these receptors is a man aged 18 to 29 in good health.

CDR3 sequence reads: CATTVGTRGGELFF. The chain has TRBV10-3 and TRBJ2-2; without DNA, the TCRdb call of TRBD1 cannot be checked. The germline V gene has CDR1 ENHRY and CDR2 SYGVKD. CDR3 size: 14 residues.

The CDR3 sequence: CASSQDLGEQYF. This chain connects TRBV4-1 to TRBJ2-7. CDR3 length equals 12 residues. The germline gives CDR1 MGHRA, CDR2 YSYEKL.

The chain recombines TRBV5-1 with TRBJ2-2; absent DNA, TCRdb's TRBD1 call cannot be checked. In germline, CDR1 is SGHRS, CDR2 YFSETQ. This CDR3 spans 14 amino acids. CDR3 residues: CASSPVRVPGELFF.

V is TRBV2 and J is TRBJ1-2; checking the TCRdb D call of TRBD1 is not possible without DNA. The CDR3 has 16 amino acids. Germline V gene data show CDR1 as SNHLY and CDR2 as FYNNEI. The CDR3 loop is CASSDARSPRLNGYTF.

The chain uses TRBV29-1 and TRBJ1-1; the TCRdb D gene call, TRBD1, has no DNA to confirm it. Looked up from germline, CDR1 is SQVTM and CDR2 is ANQGSEA. The CDR3 spans 13 residues. The CDR3 sequence: CSVEYGGRGEAFF. The variable domain in full, completed from reference TRBV29-1 and TRBJ1-1, reads SAVISQKPSRDICQRGTSLTIQCQVDSQVTMMFWYRQQPGQSLTLIATANQGSEATYESGFVIDKFPISRPNLTFSTLTVSNMSPEDSSIYLCSVEYGGRGEAFFGQGTRLTVV.

The chain employs TRBV15 and TRBJ2-1; without DNA, the TCRdb call of TRBD2 cannot be checked. Germline V CDR1 and CDR2: LNHNV, YYDKDF (reference sequence). The CDR3 runs to 17 residues. The CDR3 spells CATSRDPGLGDRGEQFF.

The chain joins TRBV27 to TRBJ2-1; TCRdb reports TRBD1, a call that lacks DNA to check it against. CDR3 length equals 15 residues. Germline V lookup: CDR1 MNHEY, CDR2 SMNVEV (reference sequence). The CDR3 loop reads CASSPGSRPYNEQFF.

This chain joins TRBV2 and TRBJ2-2; with no DNA, the TCRdb D assignment of TRBD1 cannot be verified. The CDR3 has 14 residues. Germline CDR1 and CDR2: SNHLY and FYNNEI. The CDR3 sequence is CASRGQGTGGELFF.

V gene TRBV12-3 or TRBV12-4 combines with J gene TRBJ2-1; TCRdb lists TRBD2, though no DNA is available to test this call. This CDR3 contains 11 residues. The CDR3 protein is CASSGLAEQFF.

This rearrangement joins TRBV12-3 or TRBV12-4 to TRBJ2-1; TCRdb's D gene call, TRBD1, goes unchecked for lack of DNA. The CDR3 contains 15 residues. The CDR3 loop is CASSKQGRQYNEQFF.

This chain joins TRBV20-1 and TRBJ2-4; as DNA is missing, the TRBD1 call by TCRdb cannot be tested. The CDR3 length is 14 residues. Germline-derived CDR1 and CDR2 are DFQATT and SNEGSKA (reference sequence). This chain's CDR3 is CSAGAKLAKNIQYF.

The genes are TRBV11-1 and TRBJ2-1; without DNA, the TCRdb call of TRBD2 cannot be checked. This CDR3 comprises 14 residues. CDR1 and CDR2 from the germline V gene are SGHAT and FQDESV (reference sequence). This chain's CDR3 is CASSHSLARNEQFF. The whole variable domain, remainder taken from reference TRBV11-1 and TRBJ2-1, is EAEVAQSPRYKITEKSQAVAFWCDPISGHATLYWYRQILGQGPELLVQFQDESVVDDSQLPKDRFSAERLKGVDSTLKIQPAELGDSAMYLCASSHSLARNEQFFGPGTRLTVL.

The chain has TRBV10-3 and TRBJ2-3. CDR3 length: 13 amino acids. Germline CDR1 ENHRY, CDR2 SYGVKD. The CDR3 is CAISDSGVDTQYF.

The chain carries TRBV12-3 or TRBV12-4 and TRBJ1-1. This CDR3 has 12 residues. CDR3 loop: CASSLLWTEAFF.

V usage is TRBV5-1 and J usage is TRBJ2-3; TCRdb gives TRBD2 as the D gene, but with no DNA this cannot be confirmed. Germline assignment: CDR1 SGHRS and CDR2 YFSETQ. The CDR3 is made up of 15 amino acids. The CDR3 reads CASSRDGLAGNTQYF.

This chain joins TRBV28 and TRBJ2-2; TCRdb proposes TRBD2, but this gene call is untestable without DNA. Per germline, CDR1 MDHEN and CDR2 SYDVKM. The CDR3 sequence is 14 residues long. The CDR3: CASLQTSGAGELFF.

The rearrangement joins TRBV30 to TRBJ2-3. Germline CDR1 is GTSNPN and CDR2 is SVGIG (reference sequence). This CDR3 region has 12 residues. CDR3 region: CAWSPLFHTQYF. The whole variable domain, remainder taken from reference TRBV30 and TRBJ2-3, is SQTIHQWPATLVQPVGSPLSLECTVEGTSNPNLYWYRQAAGRGLQLLFYSVGIGQISSEVPQNLSASRPQDRQFILSSKKLLLSDSGFYLCAWSPLFHTQYFGPGTRLTVL.

The chain employs TRBV4-3 and TRBJ1-1. The CDR3 has 15 residues. In germline, CDR1 is LGHNA, CDR2 YSLEER. The CDR3 spells CASSQEERGNTEAFF.

CDR3 sequence: CASRPLGTPGNTIYF. The rearrangement uses TRBV12-3 or TRBV12-4 and TRBJ1-3. The CDR3 spans 15 residues.

The chain uses TRBV2 and TRBJ2-3. This CDR3 comprises 13 residues. The germline V gene encodes CDR1 SNHLY and CDR2 FYNNEI. CDR3: CASDDRHRDTQYF.

The chain is built from TRBV9 and TRBJ2-2; the TRBD2 assignment by TCRdb is unverifiable without DNA. This CDR3 spans 16 amino acids. CDR1 is SGDLS, CDR2 YYNGEE, per germline. The CDR3: CASSALGGSGTGELFF.

The chain has TRBV12-3 or TRBV12-4 and TRBJ2-3; TCRdb's D call of TRBD2 is untestable without DNA. The CDR3 has 16 amino acids. The chain's CDR3 is CASNDRGGRAVDTQYF.

The chain recombines TRBV6-5 with TRBJ2-7; TCRdb reports TRBD2, a call that lacks DNA to check it against. In germline, CDR1 is MNHEY, CDR2 SVGAGI. The CDR3 runs to 11 residues. CDR3 in amino acids: CATSWVYEQYF.

The chain has TRBV10-3 and TRBJ2-5; checking the TCRdb D call of TRBD1 is not possible without DNA. Germline assignment: CDR1 ENHRY and CDR2 SYGVKD. The CDR3 totals 16 residues. The CDR3 reads CAIRAGTGKVQETQYF.

The CDR3 sequence is CASSLLSQGKYPDTQYF. The chain uses TRBV7-6 and TRBJ2-3; TCRdb reports TRBD1, a call that lacks DNA to check it against. CDR1 is SGHVS, CDR2 FNYEAQ, per germline. The CDR3 has 17 residues. The variable domain in full, completed from reference TRBV7-6 and TRBJ2-3, reads GAGVSQSPRYKVTKRGQDVALRCDPISGHVSLYWYRQALGQGPEFLTYFNYEAQQDKSGLPNDRFSAERPEGSISTLTIQRTEQRDSAMYRCASSLLSQGKYPDTQYFGPGTRLTVL.

The J gene is TRBJ2-5, the V gene TRBV7-9. Germline-derived CDR1 and CDR2 are SEHNR and FQNEAQ (reference sequence). This CDR3 comprises 17 residues. CDR3 in amino acids: CASSPPFRHDLEETQYF.

V is TRBV7-8 and J is TRBJ1-2; TCRdb returns TRBD1, unconfirmable since there is no DNA. CDR3 length: 16 residues. Germline lookup yields CDR1 SGHVS and CDR2 FQNEAQ. CDR3 loop: CASSLYIRDSPYGYTF.

The chain couples TRBV20-1 to TRBJ1-2. CDR3 length: 14 amino acids. Germline CDR1 DFQATT, CDR2 SNEGSKA (reference sequence). This chain's CDR3 is CSASSNKVLYSYTF.